The 25 T cell receptor beta chains below come from one sample, sequenced in a study of blood T cell repertoires in COVID-19 (dated by TCRdb to the early 2020s). Receptor amplification or capture employed the immunoSEQ multiplex PCR assay. TCRdb retrieved this table from immuneACCESS and kept in-frame rearrangements only. Not all clones are present; in checked studies, unresolved V genes account for under half, and no reason is known for the remainder. This sample holds 170,000 or so clones; 70% to 80% were observed only once. The ten largest clones capture approximately 15% of the sample. Sequenced sample: PBMCs or T cells enriched from blood (not recorded which). These receptors were obtained from a woman aged 45 to 65 who had recovered from COVID-19.

This chain links TRBV19 with TRBJ2-5; 11 bases match TRBD2. The germline CDR1 and CDR2 sequences are LNHDA and SQIVND (reference sequence). The CDR3 covers 15 residues. The V gene end was trimmed by 4 bases and the J gene end by 3 bases; junction bases not matched to a gene: 4. This CDR3 reads CASSTGLAGEETQYF. The CDR3 nucleotides are TGTGCCAGTAGTACCGGACTAGCGGGTGAAGAGACCCAGTACTTC.

V usage is TRBV19 and J usage is TRBJ2-5, with D possibly being TRBD2 (5 bases). Trimming took off 4 bases at V and 5 bases at J, with 17 bases between the two ends. This CDR3 comprises 15 residues. Germline CDR1 and CDR2: LNHDA and SQIVND (reference sequence). The CDR3 DNA reads TGTGCCAGTAGTACCCGAACAGATTCGGGGGAGACCCAGTACTTC. Amino acids: CASSTRTDSGETQYF.

This chain links TRBV9 with TRBJ2-1, with D maybe TRBD2 (5 bases). V was cut by 0 bases and J by 2 bases, with 12 bases left in between. CDR3 length: 16 residues. The germline V gene encodes CDR1 SGDLS and CDR2 YYNGEE. In DNA form, the CDR3 reads TGTGCCAGCAGCGTAGACCCTAGCCCTACCTACAATGAGCAGTTCTTC. It encodes CASSVDPSPTYNEQFF.

The rearrangement links TRBV24-1 to TRBJ2-1; 7 bases are shared with TRBD2. After removal of 7 bases from V and 7 bases from J, the junction contained 12 bases not matched to a gene. This CDR3 is 15 amino acids long. The germline gives CDR1 KGHDR, CDR2 SFDVKD. The CDR3 protein is CATSTRWGGYNEQFF. DNA for the CDR3: TGTGCCACCAGCACGAGGTGGGGGGGATATAATGAGCAGTTCTTC.

The V gene is TRBV28, the J gene TRBJ1-2, with D maybe TRBD1 (6 bases). The length of the CDR3 is 14 residues. Germline CDR1 and CDR2: MDHEN and SYDVKM. The V end was cut by 6 bases, the J end by 0 bases, with 11 bases between. CDR3 loop: CASSDGQPNYGYTF. The CDR3 bases are TGTGCCAGCAGCGATGGACAGCCTAACTATGGCTACACCTTC.

V is TRBV28 and J is TRBJ2-6; D is uncertain. Between the trimmed V and J ends, which lost 7 bases and 2 bases, there was a span of 12 bases. The CDR3 extends over 15 amino acids. Germline CDR1 MDHEN, CDR2 SYDVKM. Here the CDR3 reads CASTITGTGANVLTF. The CDR3 region has the DNA TGTGCCAGCACGATCACGGGTACTGGGGCCAACGTCCTGACTTTC. Supplemented by reference TRBV28 and TRBJ2-6, the full variable domain reads DVKVTQSSRYLVKRTGEKVFLECVQDMDHENMFWYRQDPGLGLRLIYFSYDVKMKEKGDIPEGYSVSREKKERFSLILESASTNQTSMYLCASTITGTGANVLTFGAGSRLTVL.

This CDR3 reads CASSQTRASGSFDEQYF. DNA of the CDR3: TGCGCCAGCAGCCAAACCCGAGCTAGCGGGAGCTTCGACGAGCAGTACTTC. The chain joins TRBV4-1 to TRBJ2-7, with 10 bases matching TRBD2. V shed 2 bases and J 5 bases; nucleotides not matched to a gene: 12. CDR3 length: 17 residues. CDR1 MGHRA and CDR2 YSYEKL come from the germline V gene.

The rearrangement uses TRBV7-7 and TRBJ2-3; D possibly corresponds to TRBD2 (5 bases). CDR3 length equals 14 residues. Between the trimmed V and J ends, which lost 3 bases and 0 bases, there was a span of 7 bases. Germline CDR1 and CDR2: SSHAT and FNYEAQ (reference sequence). As DNA, the CDR3 is TGTGCCAGCAGCTTGGACTTTAGCACAGATACGCAGTATTTT. Protein: CASSLDFSTDTQYF.

The rearrangement uses TRBV6-2 or TRBV6-3 and TRBJ1-5; 11 nucleotides match TRBD1. The germline V gene encodes CDR1 MNHEY and CDR2 SVGEGT. The V and J ends lost 5 bases and 4 bases, in that order; junction bases with no gene match: 7. CDR3 length: 16 amino acids. CDR3 in amino acids: CASSTGQGARNQPQHF. CDR3 sequence (DNA): TGTGCCAGCAGTACCGGACAGGGGGCCAGAAATCAGCCCCAGCATTTT.

This rearrangement joins TRBV19 to TRBJ2-7; TRBD1 is a possible D gene (6 bases). The CDR3 spans 14 residues. From germline, CDR1 is LNHDA and CDR2 SQIVND (reference sequence). Trimming shortened V by 3 bases and J by 0 bases, and 9 bases separated the two germline ends. The DNA of the CDR3 is TGTGCCAGTAGTATCGGACAGTCCTCCTACGAGCAGTACTTC. Encoded protein: CASSIGQSSYEQYF.

This chain connects TRBV5-4 to TRBJ1-4; 7 bases map to TRBD1. The CDR3 has 16 amino acids. Per the germline V gene, CDR1 is SGHNT and CDR2 is YYREEE (reference sequence). After removal of 0 bases from V and 4 bases from J, the junction contained 6 bases not matched to a gene. CDR3: CASSLGGGGGNEKLFF. CDR3 DNA sequence: TGTGCCAGCAGCTTGGGAGGGGGCGGAGGTAATGAAAAACTGTTTTTT.

This chain uses TRBV30 with TRBJ1-6; TRBD1 might be the D (6 bases). Trimming took 2 bases from V and 4 from J, leaving 21 bases between them. The CDR3 contains 18 residues. Germline loops: CDR1 GTSNPN, CDR2 SVGIG (reference sequence). Written as DNA, the CDR3 is TGTGCCTGGAGTCAGGGGACCCAGATGGGATGGTATAATTCACCCCTCCACTTT. Translating it yields CAWSQGTQMGWYNSPLHF. Full variable domain (outside the CDR3, taken from reference TRBV30 and TRBJ1-6): SQTIHQWPATLVQPVGSPLSLECTVEGTSNPNLYWYRQAAGRGLQLLFYSVGIGQISSEVPQNLSASRPQDRQFILSSKKLLLSDSGFYLCAWSQGTQMGWYNSPLHFGNGTRLTVT.

The CDR3 sequence is CASSPTSGRASDTQYF. DNA of the CDR3: TGTGCCAGCAGCCCAACTAGCGGGAGGGCCTCAGATACGCAGTATTTT. The chain joins TRBV7-8 to TRBJ2-3, with TRBD2 identical over 13 bases. The length of the CDR3 is 16 residues. The J segment lost 4 bases and the V segment lost 5 bases, leaving 6 bases of the junction unmatched. Per germline, CDR1 SGHVS and CDR2 FQNEAQ.

The genes are TRBV28 and TRBJ2-3; 9 nucleotides match TRBD2. This CDR3 contains 15 residues. Germline values: CDR1 MDHEN, CDR2 SYDVKM. The J segment lost 5 bases and the V segment lost 8 bases, leaving 11 bases of the junction unmatched. The CDR3 DNA sequence: TGTGCCAGCGGACATCGAGCGGGAGGTATAGATACGCAGTATTTT. Amino acid sequence: CASGHRAGGIDTQYF. Full variable domain (missing parts from reference TRBV28 and TRBJ2-3): DVKVTQSSRYLVKRTGEKVFLECVQDMDHENMFWYRQDPGLGLRLIYFSYDVKMKEKGDIPEGYSVSREKKERFSLILESASTNQTSMYLCASGHRAGGIDTQYFGPGTRLTVL.

The J gene is TRBJ1-1, the V gene TRBV10-2; 9 bases line up with TRBD1. Trimming cost V 6 bases and J 6 bases; bases outside gene matches: 8. This CDR3 contains 14 residues. Germline V lookup: CDR1 WSHSY, CDR2 SAAADI. CDR3 sequence (DNA): TGCGCCAGCAGCGGACAGGGGTATGGGGCTGAAGCTTTCTTT. Encoded protein: CASSGQGYGAEAFF.

The rearrangement joins TRBV30 to TRBJ1-6; 9 bases align to TRBD1. The CDR3 consists of 14 residues. The J segment lost 7 bases and the V segment lost 2 bases, leaving 3 bases of the junction unmatched. CDR1 is GTSNPN and CDR2 is SVGIG in the germline V gene (reference sequence). Here the CDR3 DNA reads TGTGCCTGGAGTACAGGGGGCTGGAATTCACCCCTCCACTTT. As protein: CAWSTGGWNSPLHF.

The V and J genes are TRBV4-1 and TRBJ1-2; D perhaps matches TRBD1 (6 bases). The CDR3 sequence is 16 residues long. V was cut by 3 bases and J by 2 bases, with 16 bases left in between. Germline V lookup: CDR1 MGHRA, CDR2 YSYEKL. CDR3 sequence: CASSHPSAGENYGYTF. In DNA, the CDR3 is TGCGCCAGCAGCCATCCTAGTGCAGGGGAAAACTATGGCTACACCTTC.

V gene TRBV4-1 combines with J gene TRBJ1-2; 7 bases line up with TRBD1. V gave up 6 bases and J gave up 1 base; unmatched junction bases: 2. The V gene's germline CDR1 is MGHRA and CDR2 YSYEKL. This CDR3 is built from 13 residues. This CDR3 reads CASRGDSNYGYTF. CDR3 nucleotide sequence: TGCGCCAGCAGGGGGGACAGTAACTATGGCTACACCTTC.

The rearrangement uses TRBV7-6 and TRBJ1-1, with D hard to call. The CDR3 length is 14 residues. V was shortened by 1 base and J by 3 bases, with 9 bases between the two germline ends. Germline V gene sequence: CDR1 SGHVS, CDR2 FNYEAQ. CDR3 region: CASSLGAHYTEAFF. CDR3 coding DNA: TGTGCCAGCAGCTTAGGGGCACATTACACTGAAGCTTTCTTT.

J is TRBJ1-4 and V is TRBV4-1; D is unresolved. The CDR3 spans 17 residues. V gave up 1 base and J gave up 10 bases, with 22 bases separating them. The germline V gene has CDR1 MGHRA and CDR2 YSYEKL. The CDR3 nucleotides read TGCGCCAGCAGCCAAGTGAACCCGCGTTCCGGCGACTTAAAACTGTTTTTT. It translates to CASSQVNPRSGDLKLFF.

This rearrangement joins TRBV5-5 to TRBJ1-1; 10 positions agree with TRBD1. The V segment lost 4 bases and the J segment 2 bases; nucleotides outside the gene matches: 2. The CDR3 contains 14 residues. Germline values: CDR1 SGHKS, CDR2 YYEKEE (reference sequence). This CDR3 reads CASSRQGANTEAFF. In DNA, the CDR3 is TGTGCCAGCAGCCGACAGGGGGCTAACACTGAAGCTTTCTTT.

J is TRBJ2-5 and V is TRBV18, with unresolved D. The CDR3 length is 15 residues. Per the germline V gene, CDR1 is KGHSH and CDR2 is LQKENI. Deletions cut 1 base from V and 5 bases from J, with 14 bases between. CDR3 region: CASSPQTGALETQYF. CDR3 coding DNA: TGTGCCAGCTCACCACAAACCGGAGCTCTGGAGACCCAGTACTTC.

V is TRBV5-6 and J is TRBJ2-7; TRBD2 is a possible D gene (5 bases). V lost 6 bases and J lost 2, with 9 bases in between. This CDR3 region has 12 residues. Germline values: CDR1 SGHDT, CDR2 YYEEEE. The CDR3 DNA reads TGTGCCAGCACCAGCGGAGCCTACGAGCAGTACTTC. Its protein product is CASTSGAYEQYF.

The chain combines TRBV5-1 with TRBJ1-6; D possibly corresponds to TRBD1 (6 bases). CDR3 length equals 15 residues. In germline, CDR1 is SGHRS, CDR2 YFSETQ. V was cut by 2 bases and J by 9 bases, with 15 bases left in between. The CDR3 sequence is CASSFSGEWGSPLHF. DNA of the CDR3: TGCGCCAGCAGCTTTTCAGGGGAGTGGGGTTCACCCCTCCACTTT. Full variable domain (outside the CDR3, taken from reference TRBV5-1 and TRBJ1-6): KAGVTQTPRYLIKTRGQQVTLSCSPISGHRSVSWYQQTPGQGLQFLFEYFSETQRNKGNFPGRFSGRQFSNSRSEMNVSTLELGDSALYLCASSFSGEWGSPLHFGNGTRLTVT.

The chain uses TRBV7-2 and TRBJ2-5; 7 nucleotides align to TRBD1. With 7 bases clipped from V and 4 bases from J, the junction kept 6 bases outside the gene matches. The CDR3 sequence is 13 residues long. Germline V CDR1 and CDR2: SGHTA, FQGNSA. CDR3 protein: CASNFRGRETQYF. The CDR3 region has the DNA TGTGCCAGCAACTTTAGGGGGCGAGAGACCCAGTACTTC. Drawing the rest from reference TRBV7-2 and TRBJ2-5, the complete variable domain is GAGVSQSPSNKVTEKGKDVELRCDPISGHTALYWYRQSLGQGLEFLIYFQGNSAPDKSGLPSDRFSAERTGGSVSTLTIQRTQQEDSAVYLCASNFRGRETQYFGPGTRLLVL.